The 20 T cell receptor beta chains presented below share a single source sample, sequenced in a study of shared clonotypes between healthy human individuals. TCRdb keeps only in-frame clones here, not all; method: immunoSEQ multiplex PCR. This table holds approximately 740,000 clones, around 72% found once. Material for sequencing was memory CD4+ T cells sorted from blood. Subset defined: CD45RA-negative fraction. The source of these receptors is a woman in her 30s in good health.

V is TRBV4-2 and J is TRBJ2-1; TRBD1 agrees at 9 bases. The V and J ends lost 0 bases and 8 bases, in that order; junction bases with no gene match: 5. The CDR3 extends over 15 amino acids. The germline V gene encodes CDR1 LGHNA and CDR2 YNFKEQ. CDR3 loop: CASSQDRTGADEQFF. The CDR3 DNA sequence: TGTGCCAGCAGCCAAGATAGGACAGGGGCCGATGAGCAGTTCTTC.

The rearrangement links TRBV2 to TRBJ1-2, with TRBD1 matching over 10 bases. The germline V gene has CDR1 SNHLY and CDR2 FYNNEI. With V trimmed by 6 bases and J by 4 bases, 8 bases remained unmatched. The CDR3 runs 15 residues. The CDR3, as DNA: TGTGCCAGCAGCGCGGACAGGGGGGGTAGCTATGGCTACACCTTC. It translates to CASSADRGGSYGYTF.

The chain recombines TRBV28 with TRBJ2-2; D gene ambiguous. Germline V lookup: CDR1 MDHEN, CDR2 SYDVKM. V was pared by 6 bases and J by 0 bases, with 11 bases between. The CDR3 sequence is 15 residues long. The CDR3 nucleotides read TGTGCCAGCAGGTTCCTTGGGTCGAACACCGGGGAGCTGTTTTTT. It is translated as CASRFLGSNTGELFF.

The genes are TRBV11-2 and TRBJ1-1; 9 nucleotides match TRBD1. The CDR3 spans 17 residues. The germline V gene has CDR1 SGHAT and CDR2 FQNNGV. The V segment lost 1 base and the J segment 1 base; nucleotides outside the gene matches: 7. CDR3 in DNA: TGTGCCAGCAGCTTAGCCCGACAGGGGGTGCCGAACACTGAAGCTTTCTTT. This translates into CASSLARQGVPNTEAFF.

The CDR3 bases are TGTGCCAGCAGCTCCCCGGGGCGGACGCAGTTCTTC. It translates to CASSSPGRTQFF. The rearrangement uses TRBV7-2 and TRBJ2-1; D may be TRBD1 or TRBD2 (5 bases each). CDR1 SGHTA and CDR2 FQGNSA come from the germline V gene. CDR3 size: 12 residues. The V end was cut by 4 bases, the J end by 12 bases, with 13 bases between.

The CDR3 loop is CASSISSRGQFF. CDR3 nucleotides: TGTGCCAGTAGTATCTCCTCCCGGGGGCAGTTCTTC. The chain is built from TRBV19 and TRBJ2-1; maybe TRBD2 (5 bases). Germline CDR1 is LNHDA and CDR2 is SQIVND (reference sequence). V was cut by 3 bases and J by 12 bases, with 12 bases left in between. This CDR3 is built from 12 residues.

CDR3 residues: CASRGEGGSNQPQHF. The DNA of the CDR3 is TGTGCCAGCAGGGGAGAAGGGGGGAGCAATCAGCCCCAGCATTTT. The chain carries TRBV28 and TRBJ1-5; TRBD1 is a possible D gene (6 bases). Germline assignment: CDR1 MDHEN and CDR2 SYDVKM. V was shortened by 6 bases and J by 1 base, with 13 bases between the two germline ends. The CDR3 has 15 amino acids.

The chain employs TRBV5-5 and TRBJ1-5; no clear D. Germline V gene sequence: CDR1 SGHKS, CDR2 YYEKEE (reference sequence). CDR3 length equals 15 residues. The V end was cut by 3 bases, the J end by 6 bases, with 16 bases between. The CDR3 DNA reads TGTGCCAGCAGCTGGAGTAGGATGGGCGGTCAGCCCCAGCATTTT. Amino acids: CASSWSRMGGQPQHF.

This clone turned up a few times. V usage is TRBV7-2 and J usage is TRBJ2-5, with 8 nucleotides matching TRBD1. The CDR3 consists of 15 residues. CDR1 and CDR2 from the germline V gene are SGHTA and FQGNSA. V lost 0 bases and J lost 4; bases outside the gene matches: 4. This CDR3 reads CASSLAQGAIETQYF. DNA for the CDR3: TGTGCCAGCAGCTTAGCCCAGGGGGCGATAGAGACCCAGTACTTC.

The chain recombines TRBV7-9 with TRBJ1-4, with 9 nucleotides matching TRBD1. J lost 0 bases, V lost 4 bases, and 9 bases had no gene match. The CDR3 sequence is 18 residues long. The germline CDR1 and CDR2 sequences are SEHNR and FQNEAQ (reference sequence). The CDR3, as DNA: TGTGCCAGCAGCTCTTTAACAGGGGGCCTTACAACTAATGAAAAACTGTTTTTT. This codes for CASSSLTGGLTTNEKLFF.

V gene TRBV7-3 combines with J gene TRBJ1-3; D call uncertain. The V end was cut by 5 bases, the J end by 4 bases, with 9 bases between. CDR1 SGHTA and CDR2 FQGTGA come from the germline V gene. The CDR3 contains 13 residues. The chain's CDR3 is CASSPHQGNTIYF. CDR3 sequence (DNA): TGTGCCAGCAGCCCCCATCAGGGAAACACCATATATTTT.

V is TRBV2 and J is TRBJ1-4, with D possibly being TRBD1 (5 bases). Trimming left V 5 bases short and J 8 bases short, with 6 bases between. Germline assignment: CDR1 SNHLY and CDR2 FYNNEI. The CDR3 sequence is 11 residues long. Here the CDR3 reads CASSKGEKLFF. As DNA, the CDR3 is TGTGCCAGCAGTAAGGGGGAAAAACTGTTTTTT.

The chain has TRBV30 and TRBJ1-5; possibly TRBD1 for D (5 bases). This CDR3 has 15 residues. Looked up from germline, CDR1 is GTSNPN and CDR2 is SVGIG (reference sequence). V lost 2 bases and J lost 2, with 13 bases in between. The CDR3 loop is CAWSKGIIGNQPQHF. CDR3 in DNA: TGTGCCTGGAGTAAGGGGATTATTGGCAATCAGCCCCAGCATTTT.

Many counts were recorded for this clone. CDR3 bases: TGTGCCAGCAGTCCCCGGGACAGTCATAGCAATCAGCCCCAGCATTTT. Translating it yields CASSPRDSHSNQPQHF. J is TRBJ1-5 and V is TRBV6-6; 7 bases are a match to TRBD1. This CDR3 contains 16 residues. V was clipped by 5 bases and J by 0 bases; unmatched bases: 7. CDR1 MNHNY and CDR2 SVGAGI come from the germline V gene (reference sequence).

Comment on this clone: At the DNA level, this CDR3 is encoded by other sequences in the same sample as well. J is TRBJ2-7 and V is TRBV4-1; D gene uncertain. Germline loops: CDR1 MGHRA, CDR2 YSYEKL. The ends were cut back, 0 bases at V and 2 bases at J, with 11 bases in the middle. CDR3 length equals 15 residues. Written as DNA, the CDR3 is TGCGCCAGCAGCCAAGAGCGAGACGGACCCTACGAGCAGTACTTC. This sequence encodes CASSQERDGPYEQYF.

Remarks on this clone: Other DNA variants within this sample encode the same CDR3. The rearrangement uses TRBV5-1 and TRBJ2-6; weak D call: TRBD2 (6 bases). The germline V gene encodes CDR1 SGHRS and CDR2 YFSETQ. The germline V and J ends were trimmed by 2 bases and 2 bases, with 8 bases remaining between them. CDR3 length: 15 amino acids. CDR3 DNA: TGCGCCAGCAGCTTAGGCGGGGCTGGGGCCAACGTCCTGACTTTC. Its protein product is CASSLGGAGANVLTF.

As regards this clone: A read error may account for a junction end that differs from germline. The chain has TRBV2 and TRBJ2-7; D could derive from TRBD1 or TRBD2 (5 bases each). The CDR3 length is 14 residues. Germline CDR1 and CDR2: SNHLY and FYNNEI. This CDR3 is CASTRGFISSEQYF. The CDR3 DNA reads TGTGCCAGCACGAGGGGTTTCATCTCCTCCGAGCAGTACTTC.

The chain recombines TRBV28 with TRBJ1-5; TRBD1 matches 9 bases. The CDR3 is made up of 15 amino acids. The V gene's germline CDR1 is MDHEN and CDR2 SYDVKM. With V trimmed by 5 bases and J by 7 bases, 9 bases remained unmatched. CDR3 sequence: CASSNRDRVGQPQHF. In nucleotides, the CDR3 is TGTGCCAGCAGTAACCGGGACAGGGTTGGGCAGCCCCAGCATTTT. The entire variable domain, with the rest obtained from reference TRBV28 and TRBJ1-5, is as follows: DVKVTQSSRYLVKRTGEKVFLECVQDMDHENMFWYRQDPGLGLRLIYFSYDVKMKEKGDIPEGYSVSREKKERFSLILESASTNQTSMYLCASSNRDRVGQPQHFGDGTRLSIL.

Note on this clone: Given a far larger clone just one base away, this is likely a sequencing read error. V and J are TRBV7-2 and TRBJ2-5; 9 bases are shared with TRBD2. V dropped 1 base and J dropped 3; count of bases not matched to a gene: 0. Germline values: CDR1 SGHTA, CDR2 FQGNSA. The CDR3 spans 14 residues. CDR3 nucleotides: TGTGCCAGCAGCTTAGGACTAGCGGAAGAGACCCAGTACTTC. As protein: CASSLGLAEETQYF.

The DNA for the CDR3 is TGTGCCAGCAGGATTACTGGGGTGCATGGCTACACCTTC. It yields the protein CASRITGVHGYTF. This chain links TRBV6-5 with TRBJ1-2; D is unresolved. This CDR3 is built from 13 residues. Between the trimmed V and J ends, which lost 6 bases and 6 bases, there was a span of 14 bases. The germline V gene encodes CDR1 MNHEY and CDR2 SVGAGI.